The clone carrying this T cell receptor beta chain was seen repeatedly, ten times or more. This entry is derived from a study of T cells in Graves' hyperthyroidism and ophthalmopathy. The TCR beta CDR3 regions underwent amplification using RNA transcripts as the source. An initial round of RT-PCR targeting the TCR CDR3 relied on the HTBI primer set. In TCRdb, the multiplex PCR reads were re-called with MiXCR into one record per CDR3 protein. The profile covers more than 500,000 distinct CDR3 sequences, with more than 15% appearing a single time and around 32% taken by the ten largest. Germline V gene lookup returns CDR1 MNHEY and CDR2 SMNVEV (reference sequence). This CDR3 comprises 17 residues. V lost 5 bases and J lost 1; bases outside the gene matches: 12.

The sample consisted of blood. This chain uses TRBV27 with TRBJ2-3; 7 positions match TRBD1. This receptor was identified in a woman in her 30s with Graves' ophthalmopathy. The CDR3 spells CASSPRYRGWGTDTQYF. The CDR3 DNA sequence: TGTGCCAGCAGTCCAAGGTACAGGGGATGGGGCACAGATACGCAGTATTTT.